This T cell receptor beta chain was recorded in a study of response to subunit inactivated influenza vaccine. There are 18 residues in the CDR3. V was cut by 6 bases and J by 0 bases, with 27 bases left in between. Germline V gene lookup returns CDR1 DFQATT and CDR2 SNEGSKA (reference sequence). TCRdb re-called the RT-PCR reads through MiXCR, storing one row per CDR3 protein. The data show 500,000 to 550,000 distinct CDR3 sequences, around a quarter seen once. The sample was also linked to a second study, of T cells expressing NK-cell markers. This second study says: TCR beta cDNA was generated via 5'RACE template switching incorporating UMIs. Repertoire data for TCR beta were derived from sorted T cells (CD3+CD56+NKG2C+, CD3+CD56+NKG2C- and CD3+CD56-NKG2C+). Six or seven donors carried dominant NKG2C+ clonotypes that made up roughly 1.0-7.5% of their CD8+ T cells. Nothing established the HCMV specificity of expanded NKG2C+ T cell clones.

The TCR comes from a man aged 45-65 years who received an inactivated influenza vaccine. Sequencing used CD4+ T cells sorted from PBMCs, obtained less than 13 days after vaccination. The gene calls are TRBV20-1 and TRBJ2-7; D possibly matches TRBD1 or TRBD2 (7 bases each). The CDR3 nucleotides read TGCAGTGCGAGCCCCGGCCGGGAGGCCGGGACAGTCTCCTACGAGCAGTACTTC. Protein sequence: CSASPGREAGTVSYEQYF.